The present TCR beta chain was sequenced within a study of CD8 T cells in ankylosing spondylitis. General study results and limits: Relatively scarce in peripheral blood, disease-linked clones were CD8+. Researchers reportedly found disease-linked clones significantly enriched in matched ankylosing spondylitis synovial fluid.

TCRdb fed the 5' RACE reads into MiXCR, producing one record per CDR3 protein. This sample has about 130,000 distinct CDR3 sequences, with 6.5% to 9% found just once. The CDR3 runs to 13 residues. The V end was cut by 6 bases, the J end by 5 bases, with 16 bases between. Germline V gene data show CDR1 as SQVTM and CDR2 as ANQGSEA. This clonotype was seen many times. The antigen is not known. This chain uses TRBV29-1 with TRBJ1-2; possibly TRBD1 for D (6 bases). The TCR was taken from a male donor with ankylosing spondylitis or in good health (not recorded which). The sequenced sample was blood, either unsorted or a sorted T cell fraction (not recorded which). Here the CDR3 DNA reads TGCAGCGTCGAGACCAGGGGAGCATATGGCTACACCTTC. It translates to CSVETRGAYGYTF.